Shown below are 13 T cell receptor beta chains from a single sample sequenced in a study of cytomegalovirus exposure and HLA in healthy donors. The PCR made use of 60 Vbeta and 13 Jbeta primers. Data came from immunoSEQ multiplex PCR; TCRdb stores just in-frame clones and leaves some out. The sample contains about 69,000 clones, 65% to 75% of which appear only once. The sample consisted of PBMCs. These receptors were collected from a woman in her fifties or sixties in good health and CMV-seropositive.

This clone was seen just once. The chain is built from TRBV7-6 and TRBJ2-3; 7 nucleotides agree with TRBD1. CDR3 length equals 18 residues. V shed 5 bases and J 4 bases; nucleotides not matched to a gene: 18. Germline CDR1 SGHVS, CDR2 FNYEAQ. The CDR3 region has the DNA TGTGCCAGCAGCGCCCTAACCCCGGGACAGCCTAGGTCAGATACGCAGTATTTT. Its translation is CASSALTPGQPRSDTQYF.

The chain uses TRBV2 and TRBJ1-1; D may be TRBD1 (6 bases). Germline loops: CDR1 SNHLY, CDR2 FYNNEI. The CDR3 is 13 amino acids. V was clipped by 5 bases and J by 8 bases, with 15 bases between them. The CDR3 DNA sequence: TGTGCCAGCAGTCCACAGGGTTTTAGAGAAGCTTTCTTT. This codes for CASSPQGFREAFF.

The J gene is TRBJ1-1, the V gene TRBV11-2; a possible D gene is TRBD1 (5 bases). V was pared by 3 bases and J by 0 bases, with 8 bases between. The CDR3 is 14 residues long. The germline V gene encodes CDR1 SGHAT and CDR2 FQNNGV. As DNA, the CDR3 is TGTGCCAGCAGCTTCGGGGGGGTGAACACTGAAGCTTTCTTT. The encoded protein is CASSFGGVNTEAFF.

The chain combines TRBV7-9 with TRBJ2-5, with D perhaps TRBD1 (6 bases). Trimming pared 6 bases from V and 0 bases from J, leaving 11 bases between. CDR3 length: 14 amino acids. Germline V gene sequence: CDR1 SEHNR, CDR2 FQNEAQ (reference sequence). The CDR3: CASSPTGYQETQYF. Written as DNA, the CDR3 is TGTGCCAGCAGTCCCACAGGGTACCAAGAGACCCAGTACTTC.

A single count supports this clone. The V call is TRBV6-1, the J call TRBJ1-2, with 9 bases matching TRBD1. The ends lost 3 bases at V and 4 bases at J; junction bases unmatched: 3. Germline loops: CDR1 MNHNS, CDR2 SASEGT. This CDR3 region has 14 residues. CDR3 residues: CASSDGTGLYGYTF. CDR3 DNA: TGTGCCAGCAGTGATGGGACAGGGCTCTATGGCTACACCTTC.

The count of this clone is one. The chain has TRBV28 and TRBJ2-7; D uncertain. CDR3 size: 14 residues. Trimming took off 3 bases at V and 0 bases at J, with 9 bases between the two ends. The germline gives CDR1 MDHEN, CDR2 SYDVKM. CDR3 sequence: CASSFGQVSYEQYF. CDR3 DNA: TGTGCCAGCAGTTTTGGGCAGGTCTCCTACGAGCAGTACTTC. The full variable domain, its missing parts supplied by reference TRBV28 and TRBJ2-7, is DVKVTQSSRYLVKRTGEKVFLECVQDMDHENMFWYRQDPGLGLRLIYFSYDVKMKEKGDIPEGYSVSREKKERFSLILESASTNQTSMYLCASSFGQVSYEQYFGPGTRLTVT.

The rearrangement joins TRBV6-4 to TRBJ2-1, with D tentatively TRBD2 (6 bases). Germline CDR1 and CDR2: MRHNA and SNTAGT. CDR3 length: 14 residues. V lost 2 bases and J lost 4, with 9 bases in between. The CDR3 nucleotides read TGTGCCAGCAGTGACGGGGGGAGGTACAATGAGCAGTTCTTC. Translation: CASSDGGRYNEQFF.

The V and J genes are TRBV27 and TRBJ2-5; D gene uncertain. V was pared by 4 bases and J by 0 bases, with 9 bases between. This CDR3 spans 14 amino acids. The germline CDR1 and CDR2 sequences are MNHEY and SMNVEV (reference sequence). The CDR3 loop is CASSSPGYQETQYF. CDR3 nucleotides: TGTGCCAGCAGTTCCCCCGGTTACCAAGAGACCCAGTACTTC.

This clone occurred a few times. This CDR3 reads CAISLAGRSSYNEQFF. The CDR3 DNA sequence: TGTGCCATCAGTCTAGCGGGGAGGAGCTCCTACAATGAGCAGTTCTTC. This sequence joins TRBV10-3 and TRBJ2-1; 9 bases are a match to TRBD2. Germline V gene data show CDR1 as ENHRY and CDR2 as SYGVKD. J gave up 0 bases and V 5 bases, and 5 bases lay outside the gene matches. The length of the CDR3 is 16 residues.

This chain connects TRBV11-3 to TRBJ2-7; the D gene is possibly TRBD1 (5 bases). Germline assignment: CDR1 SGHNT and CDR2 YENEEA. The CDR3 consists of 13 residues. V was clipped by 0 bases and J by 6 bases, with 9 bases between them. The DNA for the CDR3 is TGTGCCAGCAGCTTAGAAGGGGTCTCCGAGCAGTACTTC. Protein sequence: CASSLEGVSEQYF.

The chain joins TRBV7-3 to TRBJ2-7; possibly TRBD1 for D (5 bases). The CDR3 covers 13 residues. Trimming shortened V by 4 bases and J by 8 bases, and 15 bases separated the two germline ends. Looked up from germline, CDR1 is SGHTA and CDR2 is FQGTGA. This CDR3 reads CASSSDQGTKQYF. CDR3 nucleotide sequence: TGTGCCAGCAGCTCCGATCAGGGAACTAAGCAGTACTTC.

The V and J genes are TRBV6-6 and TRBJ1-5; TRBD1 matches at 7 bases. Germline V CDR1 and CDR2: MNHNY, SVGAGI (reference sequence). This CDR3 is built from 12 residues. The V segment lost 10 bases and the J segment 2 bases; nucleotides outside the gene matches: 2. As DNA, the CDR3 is TGTGCCACCGGGACAGGCAATCAGCCCCAGCATTTT. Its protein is CATGTGNQPQHF.

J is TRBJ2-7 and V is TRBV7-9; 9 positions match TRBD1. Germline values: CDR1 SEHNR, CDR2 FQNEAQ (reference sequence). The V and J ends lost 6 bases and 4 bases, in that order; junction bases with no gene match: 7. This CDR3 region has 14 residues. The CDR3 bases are TGTGCCAGCAGTTCCGGGACAGGGCAATACGAGCAGTACTTC. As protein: CASSSGTGQYEQYF. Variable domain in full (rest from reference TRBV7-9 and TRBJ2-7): DTGVSQNPRHKITKRGQNVTFRCDPISEHNRLYWYRQTLGQGPEFLTYFQNEAQLEKSRLLSDRFSAERPKGSFSTLEIQRTEQGDSAMYLCASSSGTGQYEQYFGPGTRLTVT.